This T cell receptor beta chain derives from a study of blood T cell repertoires in COVID-19. This CDR3 has 15 amino acids. Germline trimming cut 0 bases from V and 2 bases from J; bases unmatched to any gene: 2. The germline V gene has CDR1 MNHNS and CDR2 SASEGT. Clones were read by immunoSEQ multiplex PCR, and TCRdb kept only the in-frame ones, dropping some. The sample lists under 45,000 clones; 70% to 90% were seen once. The chain has TRBV6-1 and TRBJ2-5; 8 bases are shared with TRBD2. This TCR derives from a man in his 60s with acute or convalescent COVID-19. Sequenced material: peripheral blood. CDR3 nucleotides: TGTGCCAGCAGTGAAGCCGCGGGGGGTCAAGAGACCCAGTACTTC. Its protein is CASSEAAGGQETQYF.